The T cell receptor (beta chain) under discussion was sequenced for a study of T cells in Graves' hyperthyroidism and ophthalmopathy (dated by TCRdb to about 2019). Some background on the complete study: Peripheral blood was sampled at the time of initial diagnosis, prior to any treatment. The paper reports TCR Vbeta CDR3 sequencing of about 140 peripheral blood samples: around 45 ophthalmopathy, roughly 74 hyperthyroidism and roughly 17 progressor patients. Whether ophthalmopathy could be predicted prospectively was tested in an independent validation cohort made up of under 20 hyperthyroidism patients plus 17 patients who later progressed to ophthalmopathy. The 75 to 100 discovery patients were divided at random into training and test sets in a 7:3 ratio. Following sampling, methimazole starting at 30 mg daily was given to hyperthyroidism patients, and high-dose intravenous methylprednisolone was given to ophthalmopathy patients. Thyroid tissue and blood T-cell repertoires from roughly six Graves' hyperthyroidism patients were also compared in the study. A discovery cohort of approximately 100 patients, 43 with Graves' ophthalmopathy and 55 to 60 with stable Graves' hyperthyroidism, was used to find distinguishing TCR V-J signatures.

The paper as a whole reports these results and caveats: In validation, the model predicted progression to ophthalmopathy with 55% to 71% sensitivity and approximately 78% specificity, a median of about six months before onset. A model built on a 13 V-J signature distinguished ophthalmopathy from stable hyperthyroidism, reaching about 88% sensitivity and under 84% specificity in cross-validation and 80%/75% in testing. Blood samples also contained most of the expanded thyroid clonotypes (frequency above 0.001), which suggests that blood repertoires may reflect thyroid immune responses. Sample size was not statistically predetermined, and investigators were not blinded to group allocation.

The TCR beta CDR3 regions were amplified from the RNA transcripts. For the first round of RT-PCR on the TCR CDR3, the HTBI primer set was used together with the Qiagen OneStep RT-PCR kit. Libraries were constructed in a second round of multiplex PCR, after which size selection and purification were carried out. Paired-end sequencing of the libraries was performed with 100 bp reads on an Illumina HiSeq2000. The authors' pipeline ran thus. Raw data were processed with SOAPnuke, discarding reads with adapters, uncalled bases, mean Phred below 15, or no exact constant-primer or identifier match. High-quality paired reads were merged using COPE v1.2.5, and each unique nucleotide sequence was defined as a clonotype. Clonotypes were aligned to IMGT TRBV, TRBD and TRBJ reference segments using MiTCR v1.1. The analysis was restricted to V-J combinations with a frequency above 0.0001, which together covered 99% to 99.2% of the repertoires. The TCS score was defined as the ratio of F50 (clonal expansion) to E x V (chaos), calculated using BLOSUM62-based TCRdist between CDR3 peptides within each V-J. Welch's t-statistics and random forest reduced around 510 V-J features to 13, which were used in a naive Bayes classifier (R e1071). TCRdb ran its own pipeline on the public reads, namely fastp trimming at Q25 and MiXCR clone calling, and kept in-frame beta chains. Entries are consolidated by CDR3 protein sequence, retaining the most common genes and DNA. These V and J calls derive from TCRdb rather than the authors' analysis. The sample yields about 690,000 distinct CDR3 sequences; 15% to 20% were counted once. Of the sample, 15% to 18% is held by the ten largest clones.

In this sample, this clonotype turned up many times. This receptor's antigen is unknown. One base away there is no much larger clone; base qualities are not given. Looking up the germline V gene yields CDR1 MNHEY and CDR2 SVGEGT. V is cut back by 4 bases and J by 2 bases, with 17 bases in the junction unmatched. Its CDR3 holds 20 amino acids, cysteine through phenylalanine. Of all the DNA, just the CDR3 is kept, 60 bases in frame from base 1. Stable Graves' hyperthyroidism was defined as no progression to ophthalmopathy during 18 months of follow-up. The hyperthyroidism patients were between 18 and 65 years old and newly diagnosed, with a disease duration of less than 2 months. Any patient with an uncontrolled infection, another autoimmune disease, pregnancy or lactation was excluded. Diagnoses were based on clinical symptoms, serum thyroxine and TRAb, thyroid ultrasound and orbital computed tomography. PBMCs were separated from approximately 9.9 ml of fresh peripheral blood using Ficoll-Paque density gradient centrifugation. Total RNA was extracted with Trizol reagent, and quality was checked on an Agilent 2100 Bioanalyzer.

This clonotype was sampled from a man in his fifties or sixties with Graves' hyperthyroidism. The sequencing sample was made of blood. The chain is encoded by TRBV6-2 or TRBV6-3 joined to TRBJ2-7; 13 of the junction bases match TRBD2. The CDR3 protein sequence reads: CASSSPPGLAGLKVAYEQYF. The DNA is TGTGCCAGCAGTTCGCCACCGGGACTAGCGGGGTTGAAGGTTGCCTACGAGCAGTACTTC.